One sample yielded the 29 T cell receptor beta chains listed below, sequenced in a study of T cell clonality in common variable immunodeficiency. TCRdb's table, derived via immunoSEQ multiplex PCR, lists solely in-frame clones and lacks some. The sample was found to contain 30,000 or so clones, and every one recurs. Sequencing was performed on peripheral blood mononuclear cells. The receptors shown here come from a person between 18 and 69 years old in good health.

At least ten counts were recorded for this clone. One end of the junction varies from germline; a read error may be responsible. The CDR3 DNA, read in part, is TGCGCCAGCAGCCAGTGGCGGGGGGGCATAGATACG. It codes for CASSQWRGGIDT. The CDR3 as a whole reads CASSQWRGGIDTQYF. The chain couples TRBV4-2 to TRBJ2-3, with TRBD2 matching over 9 bases. The read halts 3 residues ahead of the CDR3 end, with the missing end drawn from the germline J gene. The germline CDR1 and CDR2 sequences are LGHNA and YNFKEQ. This CDR3 region has 15 residues.

In its sample, this clone was seen a few times. The read is 3 residues too short to cover the CDR3 end, so that end is filled in from the germline J gene. This rearrangement joins TRBV30 to TRBJ1-2; a possible D gene is TRBD1 (5 bases). Germline assignment: CDR1 GTSNPN and CDR2 SVGIG (reference sequence). The CDR3 sequence is 14 residues long. Partial CDR3 DNA: TGTGCCTGGGAGCCGGGACTAGCGGCCAATGAC. Amino acids: CAWEPGLAAND. The full CDR3 is CAWEPGLAANDYTF. The whole variable domain, remainder taken from reference TRBV30 and TRBJ1-2, is SQTIHQWPATLVQPVGSPLSLECTVEGTSNPNLYWYRQAAGRGLQLLFYSVGIGQISSEVPQNLSASRPQDRQFILSSKKLLLSDSGFYLCAWEPGLAANDYTFGSGTRLTVV.

This clone has a count of ten or more. The CDR3 end is not reached by the read, which stops 3 residues before it; the germline J gene fills it in. The rearrangement uses TRBV15 and TRBJ2-5, with a possible D match to TRBD1 (5 bases). The V gene lost 0 bases and the J gene lost 5 bases, with 22 bases spanning the gap. From germline, CDR1 is LNHNV and CDR2 YYDKDF (reference sequence). The CDR3 contains 18 residues. The CDR3 DNA, read in part, is TGTGCCACCAGCAGAGATCGGATGAAGGTCAGGGTTTATGAGACC. Translation gives CATSRDRMKVRVYET. The CDR3, in full, reads CATSRDRMKVRVYETQYF. Filled out from reference TRBV15 and TRBJ2-5, the complete variable domain reads DAMVIQNPRYQVTQFGKPVTLSCSQTLNHNVMYWYQQKSSQAPKLLFHYYDKDFNNEADTPDNFQSRRPNTSFCFLDIRSPGLGDTAMYLCATSRDRMKVRVYETQYFGPGTRLLVL.

This clone was observed a few times. The missing CDR3 end, 3 residues past where the read stops, is filled in from the germline J gene. The rearrangement links TRBV7-3 to TRBJ2-1, with 8 bases identical to TRBD2. The CDR3 runs to 16 residues. The V segment lost 2 bases and the J segment 7 bases; nucleotides outside the gene matches: 10. Germline V gene data show CDR1 as SGHTA and CDR2 as FQGTGA. This CDR3 reads CASSLAGGALGNEQFF. The DNA read from the CDR3 is TGTGCCAGCAGCTTAGCCGGGGGGGCCCTGGGGAATGAG.

This clone was observed many times. Read sequence stops 3 residues before the CDR3 end, and the germline J gene provides the missing end. The chain couples TRBV14 to TRBJ2-1, with 13 bases fitting TRBD2. This CDR3 spans 15 amino acids. V dropped 6 bases and J dropped 8; count of bases not matched to a gene: 7. Germline CDR1 reads SGHDN; CDR2 reads FVKESK. The CDR3 here is CASRRTSGSLHEQFF. CDR3 bases read: TGTGCCAGCAGACGGACTAGCGGGAGTTTGCATGAG. The full variable domain, rest sourced from reference TRBV14 and TRBJ2-1, is EAGVTQFPSHSVIEKGQTVTLRCDPISGHDNLYWYRRVMGKEIKFLLHFVKESKQDESGMPNNRFLAERTGGTYSTLKVQPAELEDSGVYFCASRRTSGSLHEQFFGPGTRLTVL.

Ten or more counts support this clone. Read coverage stops 3 residues before the CDR3 terminus; the germline J gene supplies the remainder. The rearrangement joins TRBV5-6 to TRBJ2-7, with a tentative D call TRBD1 (6 bases). The CDR3 runs to 13 residues. Trimming pared 0 bases from V and 3 bases from J, leaving 7 bases between. Germline V lookup: CDR1 SGHDT, CDR2 YYEEEE. CDR3 bases read: TGTGCCAGCAGCTTGGGGGGGCGCTACGAG. Translating gives CASSLGGRYE. The full CDR3 reads CASSLGGRYEQYF.

The sample holds many counts of this clone. The read ends 3 residues shy of where the CDR3 ends; the end is completed using the germline J gene. The gene calls are TRBV20-1 and TRBJ2-3; D might be TRBD2 (5 bases). The V end was cut by 2 bases, the J end by 5 bases, with 8 bases between. This CDR3 has 12 amino acids. Germline V CDR1 and CDR2: DFQATT, SNEGSKA (reference sequence). Partial CDR3 DNA: TGCAGTGCTAGATTCGGGGTAGATACG. Protein product: CSARFGVDT. The CDR3, in full, reads CSARFGVDTQYF.

This clone was recorded a few times. The read ends 3 residues shy of where the CDR3 ends; the end is completed using the germline J gene. V is TRBV2 and J is TRBJ1-2, with D unresolved. This CDR3 region has 13 residues. Germline V lookup: CDR1 SNHLY, CDR2 FYNNEI. CDR3 sequence reads: CASSGDFAYDYTF. CDR3 bases read: TGTGCCAGCAGTGGAGACTTTGCCTACGAC.

This clone has a count of ten or more. The read ends 3 residues early relative to the CDR3; the germline J gene fills the gap. The chain combines TRBV7-2 with TRBJ2-7; perhaps TRBD1 as D (7 bases). Looked up from germline, CDR1 is SGHTA and CDR2 is FQGNSA. This CDR3 has 15 residues. Trimming shortened V by 4 bases and J by 3 bases, and 16 bases separated the two germline ends. The CDR3 loop reads CASSSAAGGGYEQYF. Incomplete CDR3 DNA: TGTGCCAGCAGCTCCGCGGCAGGGGGAGGCTACGAG.

This clone was picked up many times. Sequencing ends 3 residues short of the CDR3 end; the germline J gene provides the rest. The J gene is TRBJ1-2, the V gene TRBV20-1; D call uncertain. Trimming took off 6 bases at V and 2 bases at J, with 10 bases between the two ends. This CDR3 has 12 residues. Germline V CDR1 and CDR2: DFQATT, SNEGSKA (reference sequence). This CDR3 is CSAPTGNYGYTF. The sequenced part of the CDR3 DNA is TGCAGTGCACCGACGGGGAACTATGGC.

CDR3 DNA, as far as it was read: TGTGCCAGCAGCTGGGACAGCTACAATGAG. Its protein is CASSWDSYNE. The complete CDR3 protein is CASSWDSYNEQFF. V is TRBV5-4 and J is TRBJ2-1, with TRBD1 matching over 7 bases. The read finishes 3 residues shy of the CDR3 end, and the germline J gene is used to complete it. Germline CDR1 is SGHNT and CDR2 is YYREEE (reference sequence). The CDR3 has 13 residues. V was clipped by 3 bases and J by 3 bases; unmatched bases: 0.

This clone has a handful of counts. The read ends 3 residues before the CDR3 terminus; that terminus is restored from the germline J gene. The chain links TRBV13 to TRBJ1-4; D not resolved. This CDR3 is 13 amino acids long. CDR1 PRHDT and CDR2 FYEKMQ come from the germline V gene (reference sequence). CDR3 loop: CASSLGSQRGLFF. Partial CDR3 DNA: TGTGCCAGCAGCTTAGGGTCCCAACGGGGA.

This clone appeared a few times. The CDR3 end falls 3 residues outside the read, so it is completed with the germline J gene. The chain couples TRBV20-1 to TRBJ1-4; TRBD1 matches at 7 bases. Germline values: CDR1 DFQATT, CDR2 SNEGSKA (reference sequence). This CDR3 has 16 amino acids. The CDR3 bases that were read are TGCAGTGCTAGATTGAGGCAGGGGGGTTATAATTCACCA. Translated: CSARLRQGGYNSP. The full-length CDR3 reads as CSARLRQGGYNSPLFF.

This clone has ten or more counts. With the read ending 3 residues before the CDR3 end, the germline J gene is used to fill in that end. The chain combines TRBV2 with TRBJ1-5; 8 positions agree with TRBD1. The junction had 6 bases not matched to a gene; V was cut back by 5 bases and J by 3 bases. Germline loops: CDR1 SNHLY, CDR2 FYNNEI. The CDR3 runs 15 residues. CDR3 residues: CASSFQGQANQPQHF. The CDR3 DNA, read in part, is TGTGCCAGCAGTTTCCAGGGACAGGCCAATCAGCCC.

In its sample, this clone was seen many times. The CDR3 goes on 3 residues after the read ends, and that part is filled in from the germline J gene. The chain combines TRBV4-2 with TRBJ1-2, with D possibly being TRBD1 (5 bases). The germline V gene has CDR1 LGHNA and CDR2 YNFKEQ. The CDR3 runs 17 residues. The V and J ends lost 1 base and 4 bases respectively, with 19 bases between them. CDR3 loop: CASSQARTTGLTYGYTF. Partial CDR3 DNA: TGTGCCAGCAGCCAAGCTCGGACAACAGGTTTAACCTATGGC.

This clone was recorded many times. The read ends 3 residues before the CDR3 terminus; that terminus is restored from the germline J gene. The chain couples TRBV20-1 to TRBJ2-2, with TRBD2 matching over 8 bases. This CDR3 contains 16 residues. CDR1 is DFQATT and CDR2 is SNEGSKA in the germline V gene (reference sequence). The CDR3 sequence: CSARAPIGGEDSPLFF. Incomplete CDR3 DNA: TGCAGTGCTAGAGCACCTATCGGGGGGGAGGATTCACCG.

This clone showed up many times. The sequence runs out 3 residues before the end of the CDR3; the remainder is reconstructed from the germline J gene. This rearrangement joins TRBV20-1 to TRBJ2-7; 15 bases map to TRBD2. Germline assignment: CDR1 DFQATT and CDR2 SNEGSKA (reference sequence). The CDR3 has 16 amino acids. V lost 0 bases, J lost 3 bases, and 3 bases stayed unmatched. The sequenced part of the CDR3 DNA is TGCAGTGCTAGAGATATGGGACTAGCGGGAGGCTACGAG. Translating gives CSARDMGLAGGYE. The complete CDR3 reads CSARDMGLAGGYEQYF.

This clone was recorded many times. Incomplete CDR3 DNA: TGCAGTGCCAGATTGCCGGCGGCTGAA. It specifies CSARLPAAE. The full-length CDR3 reads as CSARLPAAEAFF. The genes are TRBV20-1 and TRBJ1-1; D not certain. The CDR3 is cut off 3 residues early in the read; its end comes from the germline J gene. V shed 6 bases and J shed 6 bases, with 14 bases lying between them. Germline-derived CDR1 and CDR2 are DFQATT and SNEGSKA (reference sequence). The CDR3 is 12 residues long.

This clone has at least ten counts. The read halts 3 residues ahead of the CDR3 end, with the missing end drawn from the germline J gene. This sequence joins TRBV20-1 and TRBJ1-2, with D possibly matching TRBD1 (5 bases). The germline V gene has CDR1 DFQATT and CDR2 SNEGSKA (reference sequence). CDR3 length equals 16 residues. The part of the CDR3 DNA that was read is TGCACAGCAAAGGATGGGGCGGTAGATAGCACAGATACC. As protein: CTAKDGAVDSTDT. The whole CDR3 reads CTAKDGAVDSTDTYTF.

The sample holds many counts of this clone. The CDR3 goes on 3 residues after the read ends, and that part is filled in from the germline J gene. The chain uses TRBV5-1 and TRBJ2-2, with D uncertain. The CDR3 runs 15 residues. Germline values: CDR1 SGHRS, CDR2 YFSETQ. V was cut by 0 bases and J by 6 bases, with 12 bases left in between. CDR3 sequence: CASSLGSTLAGELFF. The CDR3 bases that were read are TGCGCCAGCAGCTTGGGGTCTACTCTTGCCGGGGAG.

Many counts were recorded for this clone. The DNA ends 3 residues before the CDR3 does, and the rest of the CDR3 is filled in from the germline J gene. The same CDR3 also results from other DNA sequences found in this sample. The chain carries TRBV30 and TRBJ1-6; D is unclear. CDR1 is GTSNPN and CDR2 is SVGIG in the germline V gene (reference sequence). V was clipped by 2 bases and J by 9 bases, with 8 bases between them. This CDR3 region has 12 residues. The sequenced part of the CDR3 DNA is TGTGCCTGGAGTTCCCCGGTTTCACCC. Protein product: CAWSSPVSP. The whole CDR3 sequence reads CAWSSPVSPLHF.

In this sample, this clone turned up many times. The read ends 3 residues shy of where the CDR3 ends; the end is completed using the germline J gene. This rearrangement joins TRBV20-1 to TRBJ2-4; TRBD2 matches 7 bases. The CDR3 runs to 13 residues. Trimming cost V 5 bases and J 8 bases; bases outside gene matches: 9. Germline V gene data show CDR1 as DFQATT and CDR2 as SNEGSKA (reference sequence). Here the CDR3 reads CSADRLAADIQYF. CDR3 DNA (partial): TGCAGTGCTGATCGACTAGCTGCGGACATT.

This clone has ten or more counts. The read ends 3 residues shy of where the CDR3 ends; the end is completed using the germline J gene. The chain links TRBV20-1 to TRBJ2-3; 9 bases align to TRBD2. Looked up from germline, CDR1 is DFQATT and CDR2 is SNEGSKA (reference sequence). The CDR3 runs 16 residues. The part of the CDR3 DNA that was read is TGCAGTGCTAGAGATTTCGCGGGGGGGACACGGAATGCG. It encodes CSARDFAGGTRNA. The full-length CDR3 reads as CSARDFAGGTRNAQYF.

In its sample, this clone was seen many times. The read finishes 3 residues shy of the CDR3 end, and the germline J gene is used to complete it. The gene calls are TRBV30 and TRBJ2-6; no clear D. The CDR3 loop spans 17 amino acids. V was clipped by 0 bases and J by 0 bases, with 12 bases between them. The germline V gene encodes CDR1 GTSNPN and CDR2 SVGIG (reference sequence). This CDR3 is CAWSVSRTNSGANVLTF. The covered CDR3 bases are TGTGCCTGGAGTGTATCGAGAACAAACTCTGGGGCCAACGTC.

This clone was picked up many times. The read ends 3 residues early relative to the CDR3; the germline J gene fills the gap. The rearrangement links TRBV20-1 to TRBJ2-7; tentatively, D is TRBD2 (5 bases). Germline V lookup: CDR1 DFQATT, CDR2 SNEGSKA (reference sequence). CDR3 length: 10 residues. Trimming removed 5 bases from V and 3 bases from J, with 5 bases in between. CDR3 DNA (partial): TGCAGTGCTGGACTCTACGAG. As protein: CSAGLYE. The full CDR3 reads CSAGLYEQYF.

This clone was picked up many times. The read comes to an end 3 residues before the CDR3 does, leaving the germline J gene to fill in the end. The rearrangement links TRBV7-9 to TRBJ2-5; the D gene is possibly TRBD2 (5 bases). The V gene lost 0 bases and the J gene lost 5 bases, with 10 bases spanning the gap. The CDR3 length is 14 residues. CDR1 SEHNR and CDR2 FQNEAQ come from the germline V gene (reference sequence). Partial CDR3 DNA: TGTGCCAGCAGCTTAGCGCAGGACTCCGAGACC. The encoded protein is CASSLAQDSET. The entire CDR3 protein is CASSLAQDSETQYF.

In this sample, this clone turned up many times. The read gets to within 3 residues of the CDR3 end, and the germline J gene fills in the rest. J is TRBJ2-1 and V is TRBV20-1; 8 bases agree with TRBD1. CDR3 size: 14 residues. Germline loops: CDR1 DFQATT, CDR2 SNEGSKA (reference sequence). J lost 7 bases, V lost 2 bases, and 7 bases had no gene match. The CDR3 reads CSARSRTGTNEQFF. The CDR3 DNA, read in part, is TGCAGTGCTAGAAGTCGGACAGGGACTAATGAG.

A remark on this clone: With the read ending 3 residues before the CDR3 end, the germline J gene is used to fill in that end. The chain is built from TRBV7-2 and TRBJ1-2, with TRBD1 matching 7 bases. The V and J ends lost 2 bases and 3 bases, in that order; junction bases with no gene match: 6. The germline gives CDR1 SGHTA, CDR2 FQGNSA. This CDR3 contains 15 residues. CDR3: CASSLLIGGHYGYTF. The covered CDR3 bases are TGTGCCAGCAGCTTACTTATAGGGGGCCACTATGGC.

This clone was detected many times. The read ends 3 residues early relative to the CDR3; the germline J gene fills the gap. The genes are TRBV7-9 and TRBJ2-1, with 8 bases that match TRBD1. The CDR3 contains 14 residues. V was pared by 5 bases and J by 6 bases, with 6 bases of the junction left unmatched. The germline V gene has CDR1 SEHNR and CDR2 FQNEAQ (reference sequence). The sequenced part of the CDR3 DNA is TGTGCCAGCAGCCAAGGGGACAGGCTCAATGAG. Encoded protein: CASSQGDRLNE. The whole CDR3 sequence is CASSQGDRLNEQFF.